This entry concerns a single T cell receptor (beta chain). The source of the sample is a study of blood T cell repertoires in COVID-19. Study information: Specimens from acute and convalescent COVID-19 originated in the United States, Italy and Spain. PBMCs, B-cell-depleted T cells, or T cells were the source of the cDNA or gDNA that made up the material.

The germline V and J ends were trimmed by 0 bases and 5 bases, with 13 bases remaining between them. The V gene's germline CDR1 is LGHNA and CDR2 YSLEER. CDR3 size: 15 residues. Original processing notes: Reference gene primer amplification gave estimated nucleated cell counts. Here immunoSEQ multiplex PCR was the method, and the copy in TCRdb shows in-frame clones only, minus some. That table furnishes V, J and clone size, whereas the DNA furnished D and trimming. The sample lists 150,000 to 200,000 clones, approximately 90% occurring once. This TCR was recovered from a man aged 65 to 79 with active or convalescent COVID-19. Sequencing was carried out using peripheral blood. The chain carries TRBV4-3 and TRBJ1-2; D is possibly TRBD1 (6 bases). CDR3 amino acids: CASSQDPGASYGYTF. CDR3 DNA: TGCGCCAGCAGCCAAGATCCAGGGGCAAGTTATGGCTACACCTTC.